This T cell receptor beta chain was observed in a study of Graves' ophthalmopathy and Graves' hyperthyroidism. Study results and caveats: As the model predicted ophthalmopathy progression, it achieved a sensitivity of 70% to 71% and a specificity of more than 72%. Classification of ophthalmopathy versus stable hyperthyroidism by a 13-signature model yielded around 88% sensitivity and roughly 81% specificity.

Other autoimmune diseases, uncontrolled infections, pregnancy and lactation each led to patient exclusion. As the starting material, approximately 10 ml of fresh peripheral blood yielded the PBMCs. V trimming: 0 bases; J trimming: 5 bases; junction bases outside the gene matches: 10. Germline CDR1 and CDR2: DFQATT and SNEGSKA (reference sequence). There are 16 residues in the CDR3. This clonotype was recorded at least ten times. Its cognate antigen is unknown. Amplifying from RNA transcripts, the study obtained TCR beta CDR3 regions. After a first-round RT-PCR with HTBI primers, a second-round multiplex PCR was run. TCRdb re-called the multiplex PCR reads through MiXCR, storing one row per CDR3 protein. The table includes hundreds of thousands of distinct CDR3 sequences, 22% detected once.

The chain uses TRBV20-1 and TRBJ2-7; 10 bases are a match to TRBD2. This clonotype was obtained from a young woman with stable Graves' hyperthyroidism. Some clones in this sample may be carry-over from other donors' samples. The sequenced material came from peripheral blood. CDR3 DNA: TGCAGTGCTAGAGATCTCGCTAGCGGGAGCTTCGACGAGCAGTACTTC. Its protein product is CSARDLASGSFDEQYF.